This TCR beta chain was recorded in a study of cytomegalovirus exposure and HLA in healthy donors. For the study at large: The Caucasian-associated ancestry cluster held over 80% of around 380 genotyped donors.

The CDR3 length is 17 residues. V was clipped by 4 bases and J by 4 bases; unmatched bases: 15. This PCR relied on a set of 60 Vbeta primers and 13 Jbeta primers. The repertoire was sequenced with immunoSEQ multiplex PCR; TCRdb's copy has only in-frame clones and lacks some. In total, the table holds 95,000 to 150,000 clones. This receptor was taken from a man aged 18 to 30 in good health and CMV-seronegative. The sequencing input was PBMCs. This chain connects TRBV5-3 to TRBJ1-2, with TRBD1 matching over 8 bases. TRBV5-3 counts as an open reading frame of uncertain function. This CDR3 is CARSMDSGRTGPYGYTF. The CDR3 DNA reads TGTGCCAGAAGCATGGACTCCGGTCGGACAGGGCCCTATGGCTACACCTTC.